One sample yielded the 24 T cell receptor beta chains listed below, sequenced in a study of blood T cell repertoires in COVID-19. Profiled with immunoSEQ multiplex PCR; TCRdb holds only in-frame clones, not every one. Of about 74,000 clones listed, approximately 83% were seen once; the top ten hold roughly 43%. Sequenced material: peripheral blood. These receptors all stem from a man older than 75 with acute or convalescent COVID-19.

The gene calls are TRBV5-1 and TRBJ2-5, with 10 positions matching TRBD1. Germline V gene lookup returns CDR1 SGHRS and CDR2 YFSETQ. CDR3 length: 15 residues. Unmatched junction bases numbered 5, after V lost 3 bases and J lost 3 bases. CDR3 region: CASSSGDRGKETQYF. Here the CDR3 DNA reads TGCGCCAGCAGCTCCGGGGACAGGGGAAAAGAGACCCAGTACTTC.

This clone has a handful of counts. V is TRBV7-9 and J is TRBJ2-1, with 7 bases matching TRBD1. This CDR3 is built from 12 residues. The V segment lost 6 bases and the J segment 8 bases; nucleotides outside the gene matches: 4. Germline CDR1 reads SEHNR; CDR2 reads FQNEAQ (reference sequence). CDR3 sequence: CASRLTGDEQFF. The CDR3 coding sequence is TGTGCCAGCAGGTTAACAGGGGATGAGCAGTTCTTC.

The chain combines TRBV5-5 with TRBJ1-5, with D perhaps matching TRBD1 (6 bases). Trimming left V 4 bases short and J 3 bases short, with 14 bases between. CDR1 and CDR2 from the germline V gene are SGHKS and YYEKEE (reference sequence). The CDR3 has 15 amino acids. CDR3 in amino acids: CASSLGQSYNQPQHF. The CDR3 region has the DNA TGTGCCAGCAGCCTAGGACAGAGCTACAATCAGCCCCAGCATTTT.

The chain joins TRBV7-2 to TRBJ2-3; 12 bases fit TRBD2. Germline CDR1 reads SGHTA; CDR2 reads FQGNSA. V dropped 2 bases and J dropped 7; count of bases not matched to a gene: 4. There are 15 residues in the CDR3. The CDR3 coding sequence is TGTGCCAGCAGCTTACAACTAGCGGGAGGTAATACGCAGTATTTT. Its translation: CASSLQLAGGNTQYF.

The chain links TRBV14 to TRBJ1-5; possible D gene TRBD1, 6 bases. Germline V gene data show CDR1 as SGHDN and CDR2 as FVKESK. The CDR3 extends over 17 amino acids. Trimming removed 1 base from V and 0 bases from J, with 13 bases in between. CDR3 coding DNA: TGTGCCAGCAGCCAAGGAGGGGCAGGGGATAGCAATCAGCCCCAGCATTTT. This sequence encodes CASSQGGAGDSNQPQHF.

This clone has a handful of counts. This chain uses TRBV10-3 with TRBJ2-7, with 9 positions matching TRBD1. Losses at the gene ends were 6 bases for V and 7 bases for J; bases not matched to a gene: 7. This CDR3 contains 13 residues. CDR1 and CDR2 (germline): ENHRY, SYGVKD. CDR3 sequence reads: CAISPGTGREQYF. The CDR3 region has the DNA TGTGCCATCAGCCCCGGGACAGGGAGAGAGCAGTACTTC.

This clone appeared a few times. Other DNA sequences in the sample encode the same CDR3. J is TRBJ1-2 and V is TRBV5-1; possibly TRBD1 for D (6 bases). Between the trimmed V and J ends, which lost 4 bases and 5 bases, there was a span of 9 bases. The CDR3 is 12 amino acids. Germline lookup yields CDR1 SGHRS and CDR2 YFSETQ. Written as DNA, the CDR3 is TGCGCCAGCAGCGTGACAGGTTATGGCTACACCTTC. Residues: CASSVTGYGYTF.

The V and J genes are TRBV18 and TRBJ1-3; 7 bases fit TRBD1. Germline values: CDR1 KGHSH, CDR2 LQKENI. The CDR3 has 16 amino acids. J was trimmed by 0 bases and V by 6 bases; bases with no gene match: 8. The CDR3, as DNA: TGTGCCAGCTCGCTGGGACAGCTGAGCTCTGGAAACACCATATATTTT. Residues: CASSLGQLSSGNTIYF.

The table lists this clone with a few counts. This chain links TRBV19 with TRBJ1-5; D is perhaps TRBD1 (6 bases). This CDR3 contains 17 residues. Germline CDR1 and CDR2: LNHDA and SQIVND (reference sequence). V lost 3 bases and J lost 1, with 16 bases in between. The CDR3 loop reads CASSMGSGALSNQPQHF. The CDR3 DNA sequence: TGTGCCAGTAGTATGGGATCAGGGGCCCTAAGCAATCAGCCCCAGCATTTT. Variable domain in full (rest from reference TRBV19 and TRBJ1-5): DGGITQSPKYLFRKEGQNVTLSCEQNLNHDAMYWYRQDPGQGLRLIYYSQIVNDFQKGDIAEGYSVSREKKESFPLTVTSAQKNPTAFYLCASSMGSGALSNQPQHFGDGTRLSIL.

On this clone itself: An end of the junction does not agree with germline; a read error may underlie this. The CDR3 reads CASSSSTGPFSRVSF. CDR3 sequence (DNA): TGTGCCAGTAGTTCCTCGACAGGGCCCTTCTCCCGGGTCAGTTTT. The gene calls are TRBV19 and TRBJ1-1; 7 nucleotides line up with TRBD1. CDR3 size: 15 residues. Germline V gives CDR1 LNHDA, CDR2 SQIVND (reference sequence).

J is TRBJ2-3 and V is TRBV5-8; 10 nucleotides match TRBD2. Germline values: CDR1 SGHTS, CDR2 YDEGEE. This CDR3 spans 14 amino acids. Unmatched junction bases numbered 5, after V lost 5 bases and J lost 5 bases. This chain's CDR3 is CASRLAGGGDTQYF. DNA of the CDR3: TGTGCCAGCAGATTAGCGGGAGGCGGAGATACGCAGTATTTT.

The V gene is TRBV14, the J gene TRBJ1-2; TRBD1 matches at 7 bases. Germline V gene data show CDR1 as SGHDN and CDR2 as FVKESK. With 0 bases clipped from V and 4 bases from J, the junction kept 5 bases outside the gene matches. CDR3 size: 15 residues. This CDR3 reads CASSQETSGGYGYTF. Written as DNA, the CDR3 is TGTGCCAGCAGCCAAGAAACCTCAGGGGGCTATGGCTACACCTTC.

The genes are TRBV11-2 and TRBJ2-3, with 11 bases fitting TRBD1. Germline CDR1 is SGHAT and CDR2 is FQNNGV. This CDR3 contains 18 residues. V gave up 2 bases and J gave up 5 bases; unmatched junction bases: 12. Here the CDR3 DNA reads TGTGCCAGCAGCTTAACACACCGGACAGGGGGCTCGATAGATACGCAGTATTTT. Translating it yields CASSLTHRTGGSIDTQYF.

The J gene is TRBJ1-1, the V gene TRBV6-5; TRBD1 might be the D (6 bases). V lost 7 bases and J lost 4, with 13 bases in between. This CDR3 is 13 amino acids long. The germline V gene has CDR1 MNHEY and CDR2 SVGAGI. The DNA of the CDR3 is TGTGCCAGCAACCCCGGACAGCGCACTGAAGCTTTCTTT. The encoded protein is CASNPGQRTEAFF.

The chain couples TRBV27 to TRBJ1-1; no firm D call. V lost 6 bases, J lost 3 bases, and 14 bases lay in between. Germline lookup yields CDR1 MNHEY and CDR2 SMNVEV (reference sequence). This CDR3 has 14 amino acids. The CDR3 DNA reads as TGTGCCAGCAGCCGCCTCCCCCGCGACACTGAAGCTTTCTTT. Translating it yields CASSRLPRDTEAFF.

The V and J genes are TRBV5-1 and TRBJ1-1, with 8 bases aligning to TRBD1. The J segment lost 2 bases and the V segment lost 2 bases, leaving 2 bases of the junction unmatched. This CDR3 is 14 amino acids long. Germline V CDR1 and CDR2: SGHRS, YFSETQ. The CDR3 DNA is TGCGCCAGCAGCTTCGGGACAGGTAACACTGAAGCTTTCTTT. This encodes CASSFGTGNTEAFF.

The chain uses TRBV10-1 and TRBJ1-6; D is perhaps TRBD1 (6 bases). Deletions cut 5 bases from V and 3 bases from J, with 8 bases between. Germline V gene data show CDR1 as WNHNN and CDR2 as SYGVQD (reference sequence). The CDR3 loop spans 14 amino acids. CDR3 nucleotide sequence: TGCGCCAGCAGTTTGACAGGCTATAATTCACCCCTCCACTTT. It yields the protein CASSLTGYNSPLHF.

This chain links TRBV7-3 with TRBJ2-2, with 7 bases lining up with TRBD2. With V trimmed by 5 bases and J by 3 bases, 9 bases remained unmatched. CDR3 size: 16 residues. CDR1 and CDR2 (germline): SGHTA, FQGTGA. Here the CDR3 DNA reads TGTGCCAGCAGCGCGACTAGCTCTCGGGACACCGGGGAGCTGTTTTTT. This gives the protein CASSATSSRDTGELFF.

The chain links TRBV28 to TRBJ2-5; TRBD1 matches at 7 bases. Germline CDR1 MDHEN, CDR2 SYDVKM. The CDR3 consists of 13 residues. The ends lost 10 bases at V and 6 bases at J; junction bases unmatched: 11. The CDR3: CATYAGQAKTQYF. The DNA of the CDR3 is TGTGCCACCTATGCTGGACAGGCAAAGACCCAGTACTTC. The full variable domain, with the rest looked up from reference TRBV28 and TRBJ2-5, is DVKVTQSSRYLVKRTGEKVFLECVQDMDHENMFWYRQDPGLGLRLIYFSYDVKMKEKGDIPEGYSVSREKKERFSLILESASTNQTSMYLCATYAGQAKTQYFGPGTRLLVL.

The gene calls are TRBV6-2 or TRBV6-3 and TRBJ1-2; D may be TRBD1 (5 bases). Trimming left V 3 bases short and J 2 bases short, with 10 bases between. The CDR3 extends over 14 amino acids. Germline values: CDR1 MNHEY, CDR2 SVGEGT. In DNA, the CDR3 is TGTGCCAGCAGTTATCTGGCAGGGAACTATGGCTACACCTTC. It translates to CASSYLAGNYGYTF.

This clone was found once. The chain uses TRBV2 and TRBJ1-5; TRBD1 matches 10 bases. The V and J ends lost 5 bases and 4 bases, in that order; junction bases with no gene match: 5. Germline V gene data show CDR1 as SNHLY and CDR2 as FYNNEI. The CDR3 has 15 residues. The CDR3 protein is CASSPDRGWNQPQHF. CDR3 in DNA: TGTGCCAGCAGTCCGGACAGGGGGTGGAATCAGCCCCAGCATTTT.

The chain couples TRBV9 to TRBJ1-2, with D unresolved. The CDR3 covers 13 residues. The V gene lost 4 bases and the J gene lost 2 bases, with 9 bases spanning the gap. Germline V CDR1 and CDR2: SGDLS, YYNGEE. Here the CDR3 reads CASSPRRNYGYTF. The CDR3 nucleotides read TGTGCCAGCAGCCCCCGTAGAAACTATGGCTACACCTTC. Variable domain in full (rest from reference TRBV9 and TRBJ1-2): DSGVTQTPKHLITATGQRVTLRCSPRSGDLSVYWYQQSLDQGLQFLIQYYNGEERAKGNILERFSAQQFPDLHSELNLSSLELGDSALYFCASSPRRNYGYTFGSGTRLTVV.

The gene calls are TRBV6-2 or TRBV6-3 and TRBJ2-6; TRBD1 agrees at 8 bases. This CDR3 contains 21 residues. Per the germline V gene, CDR1 is MNHEY and CDR2 is SVGEGT. Unmatched junction bases numbered 20, after V lost 7 bases and J lost 0 bases. CDR3 protein: CASTPRFPGTGGFSGANVLTF. For the CDR3, the DNA is TGTGCCAGCACCCCAAGGTTCCCAGGGACAGGAGGATTCTCTGGGGCCAACGTCCTGACTTTC.

The chain couples TRBV14 to TRBJ1-1, with 7 nucleotides matching TRBD1. Germline V CDR1 and CDR2: SGHDN, FVKESK. This CDR3 is 15 amino acids long. With 5 bases clipped from V and 0 bases from J, the junction kept 6 bases outside the gene matches. The chain's CDR3 is CASSRGQRLNTEAFF. The CDR3 nucleotides are TGTGCCAGCAGCAGGGGGCAGCGATTGAACACTGAAGCTTTCTTT.